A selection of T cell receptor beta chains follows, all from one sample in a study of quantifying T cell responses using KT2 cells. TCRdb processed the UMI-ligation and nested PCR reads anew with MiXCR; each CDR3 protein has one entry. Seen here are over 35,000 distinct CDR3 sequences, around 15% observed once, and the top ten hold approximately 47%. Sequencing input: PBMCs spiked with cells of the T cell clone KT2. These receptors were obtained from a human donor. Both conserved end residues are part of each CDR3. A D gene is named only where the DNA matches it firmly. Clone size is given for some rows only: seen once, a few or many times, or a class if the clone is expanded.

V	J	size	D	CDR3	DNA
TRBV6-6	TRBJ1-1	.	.	CASSSGGGAEAFF	TGTGCCAGCAGTTCCGGGGGGGGGGCTGAAGCTTTCTTT
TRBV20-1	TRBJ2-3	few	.	CSAGWGRDEGTDTQYF	TGCAGTGCGGGGTGGGGCAGGGACGAGGGAACAGATACGCAGTATTTT
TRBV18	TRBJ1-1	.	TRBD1	CASSPQGQGNTEAFF	TGTGCCAGCTCACCGCAGGGACAGGGGAACACTGAAGCTTTCTTT
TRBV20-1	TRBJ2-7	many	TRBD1	CSGRTGGAYEQYF	TGCAGTGGCCGAACAGGGGGAGCATACGAGCAGTACTTC
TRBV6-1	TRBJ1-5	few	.	CASSASGGYSNQPQHF	TGTGCCAGCAGTGCTAGCGGGGGGTATAGCAATCAGCCCCAGCATTTT
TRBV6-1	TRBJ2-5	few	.	CASSGGLSLQETQYF	TGTGCCAGCAGTGGGGGACTGTCTCTCCAAGAGACCCAGTACTTC
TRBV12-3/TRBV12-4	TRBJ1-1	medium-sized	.	CASSLLNTEAFF	TGTGCCAGCAGTTTACTGAACACTGAAGCTTTCTTT
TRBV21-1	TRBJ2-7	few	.	CASSIDGSGGTSYGEQYF	TGTGCCAGCAGCATCGATGGTAGCGGGGGGACCTCCTACGGCGAGCAGTACTTC
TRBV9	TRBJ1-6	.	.	CASSVRTRRADYNSPLHF	TGTGCCAGCAGCGTTAGAACCCGGAGGGCAGACTATAATTCACCCCTCCACTTT
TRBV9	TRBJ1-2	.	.	CASSPGVRGGKGYTF	TGTGCCAGCAGCCCAGGGGTCCGGGGAGGGAAGGGCTACACCTTC
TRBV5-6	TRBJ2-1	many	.	CASSLASRGRAYNEQFF	TGTGCCAGCAGCTTGGCCTCGAGGGGGAGGGCCTACAATGAGCAGTTCTTC
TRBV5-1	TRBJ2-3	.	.	CASSLRGGSADTQYF	TGCGCCAGCAGCTTGAGAGGGGGGTCGGCAGATACGCAGTATTTT
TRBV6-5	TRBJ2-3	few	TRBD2	CASSSLGGGGDTDTQYF	TGTGCCAGCAGTTCTCTCGGTGGCGGGGGGGACACAGATACGCAGTATTTT
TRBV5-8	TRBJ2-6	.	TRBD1	CASSAPGQGYSGANVLTF	TGTGCCAGCAGCGCACCGGGACAGGGATACTCTGGGGCCAACGTCCTGACTTTC
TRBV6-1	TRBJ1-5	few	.	CASRRKGSWDSNQPQHF	TGTGCCAGCAGGAGGAAGGGGAGCTGGGATAGCAATCAGCCCCAGCATTTT
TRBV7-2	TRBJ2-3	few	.	CASSRLVGDTQYF	TGTGCCAGCAGTCGACTGGTGGGAGATACGCAGTATTTT
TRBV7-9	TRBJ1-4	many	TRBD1	CASSHGSLRGLVDEKLFF	TGTGCCAGCAGCCACGGATCTCTCAGGGGGCTAGTGGATGAAAAACTGTTTTTT
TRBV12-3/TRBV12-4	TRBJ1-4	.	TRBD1	CASSQGPGTDNEKLFF	TGTGCCAGCAGTCAAGGTCCCGGGACAGACAATGAAAAACTGTTTTTT
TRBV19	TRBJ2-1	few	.	CASSSADWYNEQFF	TGTGCCAGTAGTTCGGCGGATTGGTACAATGAGCAGTTCTTC
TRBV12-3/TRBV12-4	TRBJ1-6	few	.	CASTLTRRSPLHF	TGTGCCAGCACCTTGACGAGGCGGTCACCCCTCCACTTT
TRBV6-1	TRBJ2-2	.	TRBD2	CASSELADTGELFF	TGTGCCAGCAGTGAACTAGCGGACACCGGGGAGCTGTTTTTT
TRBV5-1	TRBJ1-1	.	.	CASSLRGHTEAFF	TGCGCCAGCAGCTTGCGGGGTCACACTGAAGCTTTCTTT
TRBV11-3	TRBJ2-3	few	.	CASSWTADSTDTQYF	TGTGCCAGCAGCTGGACAGCCGATAGCACAGATACGCAGTATTTT
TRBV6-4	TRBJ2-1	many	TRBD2	CASSDEREGKEQFF	TGTGCCAGCAGTGATGAGCGGGAGGGGAAAGAGCAGTTCTTC
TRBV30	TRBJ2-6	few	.	CAWSVRSSGANVLTF	TGTGCCTGGAGTGTACGATCGTCTGGGGCCAACGTCCTGACTTTC
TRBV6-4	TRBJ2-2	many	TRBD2	CASSERGGDTGELFF	TGTGCCAGCAGTGAGCGGGGGGGCGACACCGGGGAGCTGTTTTTT
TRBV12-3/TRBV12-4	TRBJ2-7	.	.	CASSPGSITNAYEQYF	TGTGCCAGCAGCCCAGGCAGTATTACGAACGCCTACGAGCAGTACTTC
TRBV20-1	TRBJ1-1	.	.	CSARVGSLNTEAFF	TGCAGTGCTAGAGTGGGGTCATTGAACACTGAAGCTTTCTTT
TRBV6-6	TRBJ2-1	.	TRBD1	CASSYRTIGQATTKVYEQFF	TGTGCCAGCAGTTACCGCACCATAGGACAGGCCACAACGAAAGTCTATGAGCAGTTCTTC
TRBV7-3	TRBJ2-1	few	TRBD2	CASSLHTSGGYNEQFF	TGTGCCAGCAGCCTCCACACTAGCGGGGGATACAATGAGCAGTTCTTC
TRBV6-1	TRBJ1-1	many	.	CASSEAQNTEAFF	TGTGCCAGCAGTGAAGCGCAGAACACTGAAGCTTTCTTT
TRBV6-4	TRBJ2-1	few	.	CASSDGDNNEQFF	TGTGCCAGCAGTGACGGGGACAACAATGAGCAGTTCTTC
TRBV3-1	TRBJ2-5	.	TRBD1	CASSQPLRGRKETQYF	TGTGCCAGCAGCCAACCTCTCAGGGGGCGGAAAGAGACCCAGTACTTC
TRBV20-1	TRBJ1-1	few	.	CSARGWDRGMNTEAFF	TGCAGTGCTAGAGGCTGGGACCGAGGAATGAACACTGAAGCTTTCTTT
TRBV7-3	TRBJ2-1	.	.	CASSPASGGLYNEQFF	TGTGCCAGCAGCCCGGCGAGTGGGGGGCTGTACAATGAGCAGTTCTTC
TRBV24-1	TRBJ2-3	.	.	CATSDPTGPADTQYF	TGTGCCACCAGTGACCCGACTGGGCCCGCAGATACGCAGTATTTT
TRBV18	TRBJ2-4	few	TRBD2	CASSPLGTSGSMLYAKNIQYF	TGTGCCAGCTCACCACTGGGGACTAGCGGGAGTATGTTATACGCCAAAAACATTCAGTACTTC
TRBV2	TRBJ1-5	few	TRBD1	CASSRQGNQPQHF	TGTGCCAGCAGTCGACAGGGAAATCAGCCCCAGCATTTT
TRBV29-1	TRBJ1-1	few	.	CSVGLEAEAFF	TGCAGCGTTGGCTTGGAGGCTGAAGCTTTCTTT
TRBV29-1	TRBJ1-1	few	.	CSVTGRLNTEAFF	TGCAGCGTGACGGGACGGTTGAACACTGAAGCTTTCTTT
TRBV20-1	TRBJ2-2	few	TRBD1	CSANGQGAQTGELFF	TGCAGTGCTAACGGACAGGGGGCGCAAACCGGGGAGCTGTTTTTT
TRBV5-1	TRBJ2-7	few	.	CASSFSGEAYEQYF	TGCGCCAGCAGCTTTTCAGGGGAGGCCTACGAGCAGTACTTC